This T cell receptor (beta chain) derives from a study of shared T cell receptors in the human thymus. Trimming cost V 7 bases and J 5 bases; bases outside gene matches: 8. CDR3 length: 14 residues. Germline CDR1 reads MNHEY; CDR2 reads SMNVEV (reference sequence). Sequencing was performed with immunoSEQ multiplex PCR; in TCRdb, only in-frame clones are kept and a portion is missing. Seen here are around 730,000 clones, 80% to 90% observed once, and the top ten hold 0.0095% to 0.011%. These data were also reused for a study on human thymus T cells. That work states: Healthy Finnish infants undergoing corrective surgery for congenital heart defects provided the donor material. Thymus specimens were resections from corrective heart surgery. Among thymic and blood repertoires, usage of V and J genes appeared biased. Thymic repertoires from unrelated individuals overlapped highly, related research reported.

The rearrangement links TRBV27 to TRBJ1-2; 9 bases fit TRBD1. This clonotype originated in a girl under two years old with a congenital heart defect. The specimen sequenced was thymocytes. The CDR3 DNA follows: TGTGCCAGCAAGTCCCGGGACAGGGATTATGGCTACACCTTC. Translating it yields CASKSRDRDYGYTF.